These 28 T cell receptor beta chains came from one sample sequenced in a study of blood T cell repertoires in COVID-19. TCRdb keeps only in-frame clones here, not all; method: immunoSEQ multiplex PCR. The sample consists of some 120,000 clones, roughly 86% of them appearing once. Sequencing was performed on peripheral blood. These TCRs come from a middle-aged man with acute or convalescent COVID-19.

This rearrangement joins TRBV7-2 to TRBJ2-7; D is possibly TRBD1 (6 bases). V was shortened by 4 bases and J by 3 bases, with 16 bases between the two germline ends. This CDR3 has 15 residues. CDR1 SGHTA and CDR2 FQGNSA come from the germline V gene. The CDR3 bases are TGTGCCAGCAGCTCGGGTACAGGGATAAGCTACGAGCAGTACTTC. It translates to CASSSGTGISYEQYF.

The rearrangement joins TRBV19 to TRBJ2-4, with 7 bases matching TRBD2. Losses at the gene ends were 5 bases for V and 6 bases for J; bases not matched to a gene: 4. The CDR3 is 13 amino acids. Germline V CDR1 and CDR2: LNHDA, SQIVND (reference sequence). The CDR3 reads CASSPGTTNIQYF. CDR3 in DNA: TGTGCCAGTAGTCCCGGGACTACAAACATTCAGTACTTC.

This sequence joins TRBV18 and TRBJ1-1; possible D gene TRBD1, 6 bases. V was trimmed by 3 bases and J by 0 bases, leaving 11 bases between them. The CDR3 is 15 residues long. Germline V gives CDR1 KGHSH, CDR2 LQKENI. As DNA, the CDR3 is TGTGCCAGCTCACCCAGGGGAGACTTGAACACTGAAGCTTTCTTT. Protein: CASSPRGDLNTEAFF.

The table lists this clone with a count of one. The chain employs TRBV5-4 and TRBJ1-1; D uncertain. Germline V gene data show CDR1 as SGHNT and CDR2 as YYREEE (reference sequence). The V end lost 7 bases, the J end lost 1 base, and 11 bases lay between the germline ends. The CDR3 totals 13 residues. CDR3 residues: CASREVANTEAFF. The CDR3 DNA is TGTGCCAGCCGAGAGGTGGCGAACACTGAAGCTTTCTTT.

The rearrangement joins TRBV19 to TRBJ1-1; TRBD1 might be the D (5 bases). The CDR3 length is 14 residues. Deletions cut 5 bases from V and 2 bases from J, with 12 bases between. The germline V gene encodes CDR1 LNHDA and CDR2 SQIVND (reference sequence). This chain's CDR3 is CASSLRQPNTEAFF. The DNA for the CDR3 is TGTGCCAGTAGTCTCCGACAGCCTAACACTGAAGCTTTCTTT.

CDR3 protein: CASSPTGVRRSSLHF. CDR3 DNA sequence: TGTGCCAGCAGTCCGACGGGGGTCAGGCGTTCGTCCCTCCACTTT. V and J are TRBV6-5 and TRBJ1-6; D possibly corresponds to TRBD1 (5 bases). Germline V lookup: CDR1 MNHEY, CDR2 SVGAGI. The CDR3 is made up of 15 amino acids. Deletions cut 5 bases from V and 14 bases from J, with 22 bases between.

Only one count was recorded for this clone. V and J are TRBV5-5 and TRBJ1-1; D might be TRBD1 (6 bases). Germline CDR1 and CDR2: SGHKS and YYEKEE (reference sequence). This CDR3 spans 15 amino acids. The ends were cut back, 0 bases at V and 4 bases at J, with 13 bases in the middle. The CDR3 bases are TGTGCCAGCAGCTTGGGGGCAGGGGTTTTCACTGAAGCTTTCTTT. Translation: CASSLGAGVFTEAFF.

The chain carries TRBV5-8 and TRBJ1-1; no clear D gene. Trimming pared 5 bases from V and 4 bases from J, leaving 12 bases between. Germline-derived CDR1 and CDR2 are SGHTS and YDEGEE. This CDR3 contains 13 residues. The CDR3 DNA is TGTGCCAGCAGTAGGGAAGAGGGCACTGAAGCTTTCTTT. It codes for CASSREEGTEAFF. Complete variable domain (other parts from reference TRBV5-8 and TRBJ1-1): EAGVTQSPTHLIKTRGQQATLRCSPISGHTSVYWYQQALGLGLQFLLWYDEGEERNRGNFPPRFSGRQFPNYSSELNVNALELEDSALYLCASSREEGTEAFFGQGTRLTVV.

This clone was recorded once. V is TRBV25-1 and J is TRBJ1-2; no reliable D call. V lost 5 bases to trimming and J lost 1 base, with 5 bases between them. Germline loops: CDR1 MGHDK, CDR2 SYGVNS. This CDR3 comprises 12 residues. The CDR3 region has the DNA TGTGCCAGCAGTAGCTATAACTATGGCTACACCTTC. This codes for CASSSYNYGYTF.

V gene TRBV4-2 combines with J gene TRBJ2-7, with TRBD2 matching over 12 bases. The CDR3 is 15 residues long. Germline V CDR1 and CDR2: LGHNA, YNFKEQ. V lost 3 bases, J lost 6 bases, and 6 bases stayed unmatched. The CDR3 reads CASSHTSGGPGEQYF. The CDR3 nucleotides read TGTGCCAGCAGCCACACTAGCGGGGGGCCAGGCGAGCAGTACTTC.

The gene calls are TRBV10-3 and TRBJ1-3; D may be TRBD1 (5 bases). Trimming cost V 4 bases and J 0 bases, with 10 bases left between them. This CDR3 region has 15 residues. Germline lookup yields CDR1 ENHRY and CDR2 SYGVKD. The CDR3 sequence: CAISGGTSSGNTIYF. DNA of the CDR3: TGTGCCATCAGTGGGGGGACTAGCTCTGGAAACACCATATATTTT.

This clone has a single count. This rearrangement joins TRBV19 to TRBJ1-1, with TRBD1 matching 8 bases. From germline, CDR1 is LNHDA and CDR2 SQIVND (reference sequence). J was trimmed by 2 bases and V by 5 bases; bases with no gene match: 13. The CDR3 is 17 amino acids. CDR3 nucleotides: TGTGCCAGTAGTCTCGCCTGGGGACAGGATGTCAACACTGAAGCTTTCTTT. This sequence encodes CASSLAWGQDVNTEAFF. The variable domain in full, with the rest retrieved from reference TRBV19 and TRBJ1-1, is DGGITQSPKYLFRKEGQNVTLSCEQNLNHDAMYWYRQDPGQGLRLIYYSQIVNDFQKGDIAEGYSVSREKKESFPLTVTSAQKNPTAFYLCASSLAWGQDVNTEAFFGQGTRLTVV.

This sequence joins TRBV9 and TRBJ2-1; 10 nucleotides align to TRBD1. The V segment lost 0 bases and the J segment 5 bases; nucleotides outside the gene matches: 8. CDR1 SGDLS and CDR2 YYNGEE come from the germline V gene. The CDR3 has 17 amino acids. CDR3 residues: CASSVGLGQGFHNEQFF. The CDR3 DNA reads as TGTGCCAGCAGCGTAGGGCTGGGACAGGGGTTTCACAATGAGCAGTTCTTC.

The chain couples TRBV3-1 (or the pseudogene TRBV3-2) to TRBJ2-2, with 8 bases aligning to TRBD2. J lost 7 bases, V lost 7 bases, and 5 bases had no gene match. This CDR3 is 13 amino acids long. Germline V lookup: CDR1 LGHDT, CDR2 YNNKEL (reference sequence). CDR3 DNA: TGTGCCAGCACCGCGGGAGGAGACGGGGAGCTGTTTTTT. Its translation: CASTAGGDGELFF.

This rearrangement joins TRBV27 to TRBJ2-6, with D unresolved. The CDR3 covers 21 residues. V shed 1 base and J shed 0 bases, with 22 bases lying between them. Germline CDR1 reads MNHEY; CDR2 reads SMNVEV (reference sequence). CDR3 sequence: CASSLFTIGDPTISGANVLTF. CDR3 nucleotide sequence: TGTGCCAGCAGTTTATTCACTATCGGTGACCCAACTATCTCTGGGGCCAACGTCCTGACTTTC.

The genes are TRBV19 and TRBJ1-5, with unresolved D. There are 13 residues in the CDR3. V dropped 4 bases and J dropped 8 bases, with 12 bases sitting between them. Per the germline V gene, CDR1 is LNHDA and CDR2 is SQIVND (reference sequence). The CDR3 loop is CASSTGTQEPQHF. The CDR3 DNA reads TGTGCCAGTAGTACAGGTACGCAGGAGCCCCAGCATTTT.

The chain is built from TRBV7-3 and TRBJ2-3; the match to TRBD2 covers 8 bases. The V gene's germline CDR1 is SGHTA and CDR2 FQGTGA. V was pared by 2 bases and J by 4 bases, with 8 bases of the junction left unmatched. The CDR3 is made up of 16 amino acids. CDR3 residues: CASSLAASGYPDTQYF. The CDR3 nucleotides read TGTGCCAGCAGCTTAGCGGCTAGCGGGTACCCAGATACGCAGTATTTT.

The V call is TRBV28, the J call TRBJ1-1; D is possibly TRBD1 (6 bases). The CDR3 is 13 residues long. Looked up from germline, CDR1 is MDHEN and CDR2 is SYDVKM. V lost 6 bases and J lost 4, with 12 bases in between. The CDR3 spells CASRFTGSTEAFF. Here the CDR3 DNA reads TGTGCCAGCAGATTCACAGGGTCCACTGAAGCTTTCTTT.

The chain links TRBV6-5 to TRBJ1-2; D not certain. The CDR3 is 16 amino acids. CDR1 is MNHEY and CDR2 is SVGAGI in the germline V gene. V was pared by 4 bases and J by 4 bases, with 19 bases between. The CDR3, as DNA: TGTGCCAGCAGTTTCCTCGGGAGGAGCCCAGGCTATGGCTACACCTTC. It translates to CASSFLGRSPGYGYTF.

The gene calls are TRBV9 and TRBJ2-2, with D possibly matching TRBD2 (5 bases). Per germline, CDR1 SGDLS and CDR2 YYNGEE. V lost 3 bases and J lost 5, with 17 bases in between. The CDR3 sequence is 16 residues long. Here the CDR3 DNA reads TGTGCCAGCAGCGCCTCCTCGGGATTGGATACCGGGGAGCTGTTTTTT. Amino acid sequence: CASSASSGLDTGELFF.

This clone was recorded once. V and J are TRBV19 and TRBJ1-5; D not resolved. Deletions cut 2 bases from V and 10 bases from J, with 9 bases between. This CDR3 has 12 residues. Looked up from germline, CDR1 is LNHDA and CDR2 is SQIVND (reference sequence). CDR3 residues: CASSIRNSPQHF. The CDR3 DNA reads as TGTGCCAGTAGTATAAGGAACAGCCCCCAGCATTTT.

V usage is TRBV6-5 and J usage is TRBJ2-7; 9 bases map to TRBD2. Per germline, CDR1 MNHEY and CDR2 SVGAGI. The CDR3 contains 13 residues. J was trimmed by 7 bases and V by 4 bases; bases with no gene match: 5. CDR3 in DNA: TGTGCCAGCAGTTTAGCGGGAGAGCGTGAGCAGTACTTC. Translation gives CASSLAGEREQYF.

The chain uses TRBV18 and TRBJ2-3, with 8 bases that match TRBD2. J was trimmed by 7 bases and V by 3 bases; bases with no gene match: 15. This CDR3 comprises 17 residues. The germline CDR1 and CDR2 sequences are KGHSH and LQKENI. The CDR3 nucleotides read TGTGCCAGCTCACCCTCGCCTAGCGGGTCACGATCAAATACGCAGTATTTT. The encoded protein is CASSPSPSGSRSNTQYF.

This chain links TRBV5-1 with TRBJ2-7; D is possibly TRBD1 (5 bases). V gave up 0 bases and J gave up 6 bases, with 7 bases separating them. CDR3 length: 12 residues. Germline V gene data show CDR1 as SGHRS and CDR2 as YFSETQ. The CDR3 protein is CASSLGTPEQYF. The DNA of the CDR3 is TGCGCCAGCAGCTTGGGGACACCCGAGCAGTACTTC.

This chain uses TRBV2 with TRBJ1-1; D is uncertain. The CDR3 sequence is 13 residues long. Germline V gives CDR1 SNHLY, CDR2 FYNNEI. Trimming stripped 8 bases from V and 1 base from J, with 11 bases between. CDR3 loop: CASGVAGNTEAFF. In DNA, the CDR3 is TGTGCCAGCGGGGTCGCGGGGAACACTGAAGCTTTCTTT. Supplemented by reference TRBV2 and TRBJ1-1, the full variable domain reads EPEVTQTPSHQVTQMGQEVILRCVPISNHLYFYWYRQILGQKVEFLVSFYNNEISEKSEIFDDQFSVERPDGSNFTLKIRSTKLEDSAMYFCASGVAGNTEAFFGQGTRLTVV.

CDR3 bases: TGTGCCAGCAGCTTAGTAGGCGGGGCGGAAAAACTGTTTTTT. This encodes CASSLVGGAEKLFF. The genes are TRBV7-2 and TRBJ1-4; a weak D match, TRBD1 (5 bases). CDR1 and CDR2 (germline): SGHTA, FQGNSA. The germline V and J ends were trimmed by 1 base and 8 bases, with 11 bases remaining between them. The CDR3 covers 14 residues.

The chain is built from TRBV11-2 and TRBJ2-2; possible D gene TRBD1, 5 bases. The ends were cut back, 1 base at V and 0 bases at J, with 12 bases in the middle. This CDR3 has 17 residues. CDR1 and CDR2 from the germline V gene are SGHAT and FQNNGV. The CDR3: CASSLGVRTTNTGELFF. The CDR3, as DNA: TGTGCCAGCAGCTTAGGCGTTCGGACAACGAACACCGGGGAGCTGTTTTTT.

The V and J genes are TRBV7-2 and TRBJ1-6; 7 nucleotides match TRBD1. The germline V gene has CDR1 SGHTA and CDR2 FQGNSA. Germline trimming cut 4 bases from V and 8 bases from J; bases unmatched to any gene: 8. CDR3 size: 15 residues. Written as DNA, the CDR3 is TGTGCCAGCAGCTCCTTGACAGGGTTCTATTCACCCCTCCACTTT. Its protein product is CASSSLTGFYSPLHF.